The rows below give T cell receptor beta chains drawn from one sample of a study of blood T cell repertoires in COVID-19. The protocol was immunoSEQ multiplex PCR, while the TCRdb copy is restricted to in-frame clones and leaves out a portion. Here the sample spans some 410,000 clones, roughly 90% being singletons. Sequenced: PBMCs or T cells enriched from blood (not recorded which). The receptors stem from a woman in her thirties with acute COVID-19. CDR3s include the opening cysteine and the closing phenylalanine or tryptophan. A D gene is named only where the DNA matches it firmly. Expanded clones are given a class, and other clones once, few, many or no size at all.

V	D	J	size	DNA	CDR3
TRBV4-3	NA	TRBJ1-5	NA	TGCGCCAGCAGCCAAGTAATAACAGGATCCTCACGAGTGGTTCAGCCCCAGCATTTT	CASSQVITGSSRVVQPQHF
TRBV4-1	NA	TRBJ2-5	NA	TGCGCCAGCAGCGTAGCTGAAATGGAGACCCAGTACTTC	CASSVAEMETQYF
TRBV30	NA	TRBJ1-2	NA	TGTGCCTGGACCCCCGACGGGTCGGGGGGCTACACCTTC	CAWTPDGSGGYTF
TRBV19	NA	TRBJ2-2	NA	TGTGCCAGTTGGTGGCCAGGAGGGAAGTCCGGGGAGCTGTTTTTT	CASWWPGGKSGELFF
TRBV7-2	TRBD1	TRBJ1-1	NA	TGTGCCAGCAGCTTAGGACAGGGTACTGAAGCTTTCTTT	CASSLGQGTEAFF
TRBV5-5	TRBD1	TRBJ1-4	NA	TGTGCCAGCAGCTGGACCGGGACAGGGGCTAATGAAAAACTGTTTTTT	CASSWTGTGANEKLFF
TRBV28	NA	TRBJ1-2	NA	TGTGCCAGCAGCCGCGACAGAGTTTATGGCTACACCTTC	CASSRDRVYGYTF
TRBV30	NA	TRBJ2-3	NA	TGTGCCTGGACTCCACGGTATAGAGATAGCACAGATACGCAGTATTTT	CAWTPRYRDSTDTQYF
TRBV5-1	TRBD2	TRBJ2-5	NA	TGCGCCAGCGGGGAACATGGCGGGGGTCCCGGAGAGACCCAGTACTTC	CASGEHGGGPGETQYF
TRBV5-1	NA	TRBJ1-1	NA	TGCGCCAGCAGGATGGGTTGGGCCGGCATGAACACTGAAGCTTTCTTT	CASRMGWAGMNTEAFF
TRBV7-3	TRBD2	TRBJ2-3	NA	TGTGCCAGCAGCCCCCGGAGCGGGGGAGTTACAGATACGCAGTATTTT	CASSPRSGGVTDTQYF
TRBV29-1	NA	TRBJ2-1	NA	TGCAGCGTACCGGACACGAGCTCCTACAATGAGCAGTTCTTC	CSVPDTSSYNEQFF
TRBV11-1	TRBD2	TRBJ2-1	NA	TGTGCCAGCAGCCAACTAGCGGGGGATTACAATGAGCAGTTCTTC	CASSQLAGDYNEQFF
TRBV20-1	NA	TRBJ2-7	NA	TGCAGTGCTATCGGACTGAAGGAGCAGTACTTC	CSAIGLKEQYF
TRBV5-1	NA	TRBJ1-2	NA	TGCGCCAGCAGCTTGGAACGGGGAGGCTCCTATGGCTACACCTTC	CASSLERGGSYGYTF
TRBV27	TRBD1	TRBJ1-2	NA	TGTGCCAGCAGTTTATCACCGACTCAGGGGGCTAAGGGCTACACCTTC	CASSLSPTQGAKGYTF
TRBV28	TRBD1	TRBJ1-2	NA	TGTGCCAGCAATCTGAGGACAGGGGGATCACCTAACTATGGCTACACCTTC	CASNLRTGGSPNYGYTF
TRBV7-8	NA	TRBJ2-1	NA	TGTGCCAGCAGCTTAGTCGGAGTATACAATGAGCAGTTCTTC	CASSLVGVYNEQFF
TRBV7-3	TRBD2	TRBJ2-5	NA	TGTGCCAGCAGCTTGACTAGCGGGAAGGCGGAGACCCAGTACTTC	CASSLTSGKAETQYF
TRBV10-2	TRBD2	TRBJ2-7	NA	TGCGCCAGCAGTGGAACGACTAGCGGGTCCTTATACGAGCAGTACTTC	CASSGTTSGSLYEQYF
TRBV4-1	TRBD1	TRBJ2-7	NA	TGCGCCAGCAGCCAAGTCTTCGGGACAGGGGGCTACGAGCAGTACTTC	CASSQVFGTGGYEQYF
TRBV7-2	NA	TRBJ2-4	once	TGTGCCAGCAGCTTAGTGCCCGCAAAGGCAGGGCTGACCAAAAACATTCAGTACTTC	CASSLVPAKAGLTKNIQYF
TRBV5-1	NA	TRBJ2-7	NA	TGCGCCAGCAGCTTGGGCTTTACGAGCTCCTACGAGCAGTACTTC	CASSLGFTSSYEQYF
TRBV7-2	NA	TRBJ2-1	NA	TGTGCCAGCAGCCAAGAGAGCGTGTACAATGAGCAGTTCTTC	CASSQESVYNEQFF
TRBV9	NA	TRBJ1-6	NA	TGTGCCAGCAGCGGGGAGGGCCCTAATTCACCCCTCCACTTT	CASSGEGPNSPLHF
TRBV11-2	NA	TRBJ2-7	NA	TGTGCCAGCAGCTTAGTTGTGGGGAGCTCCTACGAGCAGTACTTC	CASSLVVGSSYEQYF
TRBV12-5	TRBD1	TRBJ1-2	NA	TGTGCTAGTGGTTTGCCCCTGGGACAGGGAAACTATGGCTACACCTTC	CASGLPLGQGNYGYTF
TRBV14	NA	TRBJ2-7	NA	TGTGCCAGCTCCAGTAGGGGTATGGTATACGAGCAGTACTTC	CASSSRGMVYEQYF
TRBV10-3	TRBD2	TRBJ2-3	NA	TGTGCCATCAGCAGGACTAGCGGTACCACAGATACGCAGTATTTT	CAISRTSGTTDTQYF
TRBV15	TRBD1	TRBJ2-3	NA	TGTGCCACCAGCAGACAGTACCGGGACAGGGAGGGAGATACGCAGTATTTT	CATSRQYRDREGDTQYF
TRBV7-2	TRBD2	TRBJ2-1	NA	TGTGCCAGCAGCCGTTCGACTAGCGGGGGGACCGATGAGCAGTTCTTC	CASSRSTSGGTDEQFF
TRBV5-1	NA	TRBJ2-1	once	TGCGCCAGCAGCCCGATGAGCAATGAGCAGTTCTTC	CASSPMSNEQFF
TRBV21-1	NA	TRBJ1-6	NA	TGTGCCAGCAGCAAAGTGGGCGGGATGAAGGCCCTCCACTTT	CASSKVGGMKALHF
TRBV11-2	TRBD2	TRBJ2-3	NA	TGTGCCAGCAGCTTGACTAGCGGTCGTCCCACAGATACGCAGTATTTT	CASSLTSGRPTDTQYF
TRBV13	TRBD1	TRBJ1-2	NA	TGTGCCAGCAACCCCGGGACAGACACCTATGGCTACACCTTC	CASNPGTDTYGYTF
TRBV19	NA	TRBJ2-7	NA	TGTGCCAGTAGTATAGCCCCCGGACAGCTTAGATCCTACGAGCAGTACTTC	CASSIAPGQLRSYEQYF
TRBV4-1	NA	TRBJ2-1	NA	TGCGCCAGCAGCCAAGGCGACGGTCGGAGCTCCTACAATGAGCAGTTCTTC	CASSQGDGRSSYNEQFF
TRBV15	TRBD1	TRBJ1-1	NA	TGTGCCACCAGCAGGTACAGGGGGGATACTGAAGCTTTCTTT	CATSRYRGDTEAFF
TRBV20-1	NA	TRBJ2-1	NA	TGCAGTGCTAGCACTAGCAATGAGCAGTTCTTC	CSASTSNEQFF
TRBV9	NA	TRBJ2-1	few	TGTGCCAGCGAGAACAGGGAGGGAAACAATGAGCAGTTCTTC	CASENREGNNEQFF
TRBV9	TRBD1	TRBJ1-1	NA	TGTGCCAGCAGCCAAGGACAGGGGAGCACTGAAGCTTTCTTT	CASSQGQGSTEAFF
TRBV10-3	TRBD1	TRBJ1-3	NA	TGTGCCACCTCGAGGGGAGAACGGACAGGGATTGGAAACACCATATATTTT	CATSRGERTGIGNTIYF
TRBV10-3	NA	TRBJ1-1	NA	TGTGCCAGCAGACCGGGGGACCGCTTGAACACTGAAGCTTTCTTT	CASRPGDRLNTEAFF
TRBV2	TRBD1	TRBJ1-3	NA	TGTGCCAGCAGGGACAGGGCTTTTGGAAACACCATATATTTT	CASRDRAFGNTIYF
TRBV5-1	TRBD1	TRBJ1-4	few	TGCGCCAGCAGCTTTCTACCTCACAGTATGACAGGGGGGGAAAAACTGTTTTTT	CASSFLPHSMTGGEKLFF
TRBV20-1	NA	TRBJ1-1	NA	TGCAGTGCTACCCTATACACTGAAGCTTTCTTT	CSATLYTEAFF
TRBV9	NA	TRBJ1-1	NA	TGTGCCAGCTCGCGGCAAGCTGAAACTGAAGCTTTCTTT	CASSRQAETEAFF
TRBV9	NA	TRBJ1-6	NA	TGTGCCAGCAGCGTCCTACCGGGGGGGTCTTCACCCCTCCACTTT	CASSVLPGGSSPLHF
TRBV5-6	NA	TRBJ2-7	NA	TGTGCCAGCAGCTGGGACTTACTCCCCAGCGAGCAGTACTTC	CASSWDLLPSEQYF
TRBV7-3	NA	TRBJ2-7	NA	TGTGCCAGCAGCTTAGGGCCAGGGGATGATGGGTACGAGCAGTACTTC	CASSLGPGDDGYEQYF
TRBV6-2/TRBV6-3	TRBD1	TRBJ2-1	NA	TGTGCCAGCAGTTCCCCGACAGGGGGGGATTACAATGAGCAGTTCTTC	CASSSPTGGDYNEQFF
TRBV5-1	NA	TRBJ2-3	NA	TGCGCCAGCAGCCGCGACCAGGGGGGTGGAGCAGATACGCAGTATTTT	CASSRDQGGGADTQYF
TRBV25-1	NA	TRBJ2-2	NA	TGTGCCAGCAGTGAGTCCAGATCCACCGGGGAGCTGTTTTTT	CASSESRSTGELFF